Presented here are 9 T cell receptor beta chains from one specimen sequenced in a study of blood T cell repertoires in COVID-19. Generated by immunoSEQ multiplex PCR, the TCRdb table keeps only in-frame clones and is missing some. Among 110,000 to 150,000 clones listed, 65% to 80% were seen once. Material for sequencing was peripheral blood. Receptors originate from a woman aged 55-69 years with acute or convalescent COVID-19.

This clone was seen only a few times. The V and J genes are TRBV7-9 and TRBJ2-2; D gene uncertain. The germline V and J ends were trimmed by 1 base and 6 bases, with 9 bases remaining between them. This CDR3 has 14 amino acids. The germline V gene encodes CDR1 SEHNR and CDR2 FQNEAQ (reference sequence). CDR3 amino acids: CASSLVLPSGELFF. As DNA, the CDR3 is TGTGCCAGCAGCTTAGTCCTTCCGTCCGGGGAGCTGTTTTTT. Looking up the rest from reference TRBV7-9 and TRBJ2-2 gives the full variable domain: DTGVSQNPRHKITKRGQNVTFRCDPISEHNRLYWYRQTLGQGPEFLTYFQNEAQLEKSRLLSDRFSAERPKGSFSTLEIQRTEQGDSAMYLCASSLVLPSGELFFGEGSRLTVL.

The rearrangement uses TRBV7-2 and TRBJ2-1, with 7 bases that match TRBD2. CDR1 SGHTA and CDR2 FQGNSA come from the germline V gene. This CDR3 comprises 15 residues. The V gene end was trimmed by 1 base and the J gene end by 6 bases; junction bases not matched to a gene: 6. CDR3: CASSLDGRPGNEQFF. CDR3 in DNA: TGTGCCAGCAGCTTAGACGGGAGGCCCGGCAATGAGCAGTTCTTC. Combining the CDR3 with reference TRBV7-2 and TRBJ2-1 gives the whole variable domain GAGVSQSPSNKVTEKGKDVELRCDPISGHTALYWYRQSLGQGLEFLIYFQGNSAPDKSGLPSDRFSAERTGGSVSTLTIQRTQQEDSAVYLCASSLDGRPGNEQFFGPGTRLTVL.

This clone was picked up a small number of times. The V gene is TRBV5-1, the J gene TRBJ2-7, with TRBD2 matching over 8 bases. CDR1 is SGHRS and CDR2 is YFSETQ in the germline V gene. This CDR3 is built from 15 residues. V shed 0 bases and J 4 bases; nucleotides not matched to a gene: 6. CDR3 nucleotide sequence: TGCGCCAGCAGCTTGGGGGTAGCGGGACCTTACGAGCAGTACTTC. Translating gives CASSLGVAGPYEQYF.

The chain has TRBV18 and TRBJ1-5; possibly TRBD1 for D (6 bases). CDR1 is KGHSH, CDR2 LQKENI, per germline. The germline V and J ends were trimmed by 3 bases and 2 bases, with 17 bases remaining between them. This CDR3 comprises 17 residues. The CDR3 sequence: CASSPTAFRGGNQPQHF. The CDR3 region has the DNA TGTGCCAGCTCACCGACTGCTTTCAGGGGTGGCAATCAGCCCCAGCATTTT.

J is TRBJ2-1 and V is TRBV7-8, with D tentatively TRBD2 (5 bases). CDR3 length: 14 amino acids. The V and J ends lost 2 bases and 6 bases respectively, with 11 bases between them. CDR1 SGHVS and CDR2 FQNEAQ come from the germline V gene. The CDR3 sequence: CASSLSRGVNEQFF. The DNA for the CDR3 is TGTGCCAGCAGCTTAAGTCGGGGAGTCAATGAGCAGTTCTTC.

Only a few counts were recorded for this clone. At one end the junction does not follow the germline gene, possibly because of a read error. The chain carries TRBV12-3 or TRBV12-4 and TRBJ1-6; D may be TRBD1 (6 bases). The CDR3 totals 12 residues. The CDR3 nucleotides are TGTGCCAGCAGAGGGTCCGGGACACCACTCCACTTT. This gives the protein CASRGSGTPLHF.

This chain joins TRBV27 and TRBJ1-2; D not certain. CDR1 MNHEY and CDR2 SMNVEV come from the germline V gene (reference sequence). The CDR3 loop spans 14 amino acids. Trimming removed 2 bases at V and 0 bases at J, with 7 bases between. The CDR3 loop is CASSLRSANYGYTF. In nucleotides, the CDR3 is TGTGCCAGCAGTTTAAGATCAGCTAACTATGGCTACACCTTC.

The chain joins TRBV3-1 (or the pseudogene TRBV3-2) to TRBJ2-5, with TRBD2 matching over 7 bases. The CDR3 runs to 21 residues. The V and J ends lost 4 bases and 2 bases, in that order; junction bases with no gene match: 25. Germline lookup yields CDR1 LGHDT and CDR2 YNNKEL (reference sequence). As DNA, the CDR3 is TGTGCCAGCAGCCCGAGAAAGATCCTCTTGCGGGAGAGGTTCTGGCAAGAGACCCAGTACTTC. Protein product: CASSPRKILLRERFWQETQYF.

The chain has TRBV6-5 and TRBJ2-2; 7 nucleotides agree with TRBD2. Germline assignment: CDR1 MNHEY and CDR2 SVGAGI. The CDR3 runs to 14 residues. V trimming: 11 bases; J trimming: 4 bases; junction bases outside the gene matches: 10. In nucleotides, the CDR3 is TGTGCCGGGCGGGGAGGGGTCAGCACCGGGGAGCTGTTTTTT. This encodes CAGRGGVSTGELFF.